The table lists the clone carrying this T cell receptor (beta chain) with a few counts. Its antigen is not known. TCRdb's table, derived via immunoSEQ multiplex PCR, lists solely in-frame clones and lacks some. The data hold around 3,700 clones, with roughly 29% observed a single time. The data originate from a study of T cells in localized non-small cell lung cancer. Overall study findings and caveats: Adjacent lung exhibited a median of about 50 among the 100 most abundant tumor clones. Clonality of T cells reached its maximum in uninvolved adjacent lung, surpassing tumor. Higher blood T cell density went with longer overall survival. Analysis by sequencing included only one tumor region, so heterogeneity remains possible.

Germline CDR1 is SGHNT and CDR2 is YENEEA. This CDR3 is built from 14 residues. V lost 1 base, J lost 4 bases, and 10 bases lay in between. The rearrangement uses TRBV11-3 and TRBJ2-5; perhaps D is TRBD1 or TRBD2 (5 bases each). Sequenced material: lung tumor tissue, taken before any cancer treatment. This sequence was found in an older male donor with stage I lung adenocarcinoma. Here the CDR3 reads CASSLGGAVETQYF. As DNA, the CDR3 is TGTGCCAGCAGCTTAGGAGGGGCGGTAGAGACCCAGTACTTC.